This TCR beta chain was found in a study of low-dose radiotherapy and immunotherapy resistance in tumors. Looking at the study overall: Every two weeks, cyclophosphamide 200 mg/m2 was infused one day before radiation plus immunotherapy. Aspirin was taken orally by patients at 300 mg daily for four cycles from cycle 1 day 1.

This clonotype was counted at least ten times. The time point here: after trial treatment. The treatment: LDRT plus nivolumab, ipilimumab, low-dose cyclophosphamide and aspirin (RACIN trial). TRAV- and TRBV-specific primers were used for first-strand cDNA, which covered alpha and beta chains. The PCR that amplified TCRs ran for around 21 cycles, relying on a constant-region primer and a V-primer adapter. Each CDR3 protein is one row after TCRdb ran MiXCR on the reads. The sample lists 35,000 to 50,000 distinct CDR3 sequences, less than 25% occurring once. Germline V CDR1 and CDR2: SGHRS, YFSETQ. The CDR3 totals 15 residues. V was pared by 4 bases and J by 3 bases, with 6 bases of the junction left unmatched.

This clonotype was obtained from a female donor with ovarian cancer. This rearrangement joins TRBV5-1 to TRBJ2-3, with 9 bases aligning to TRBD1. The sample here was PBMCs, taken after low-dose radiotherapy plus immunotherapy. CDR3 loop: CASSQGTGYTDTQYF. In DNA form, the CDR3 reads TGCGCCAGCAGCCAAGGGACAGGGTATACAGATACGCAGTATTTT. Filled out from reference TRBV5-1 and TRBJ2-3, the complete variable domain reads KAGVTQTPRYLIKTRGQQVTLSCSPISGHRSVSWYQQTPGQGLQFLFEYFSETQRNKGNFPGRFSGRQFSNSRSEMNVSTLELGDSALYLCASSQGTGYTDTQYFGPGTRLTVL.